This TCR beta chain was recovered during a study of blood T cells in healthy people across ages. Whole-study findings and limits: With age, beta diversity per million T cells declined roughly linearly, significantly by approximately 40. Naive T cell percentage by flow cytometry tracked strongly with beta diversity. Calculation of diversity from one million T cells yielded estimates considered to be underestimates.

Primed by a sample-barcoded 5' primer and a J-beta primer mix, a second PCR proceeded for roughly 7 to 11 cycles. Sequencing recovered at least 3 million CDR3-containing paired-end reads from each sample. One entry per CDR3 protein results from TCRdb running MiXCR on the 5' RACE reads. The sample records roughly 1.9 million distinct CDR3 sequences, roughly two fifths being singletons. Of note for this clonotype: The target antigen is unknown.

The sequencing sample was made of blood. This sequence originates from a human donor in good health.

In DNA, the CDR3 is TGCGCCAGCGGGACAGGGCCCGGGGCCAACGTCCTGACTTTC. Encoded protein: CASGTGPGANVLTF. The rearrangement uses TRBV5-1 and TRBJ2-6; 9 positions match TRBD1. This CDR3 spans 14 amino acids. Per germline, CDR1 SGHRS and CDR2 YFSETQ. Trimming cost V 7 bases and J 4 bases; bases outside gene matches: 3.